A single sample gave rise to the 12 T cell receptor beta chains below, sequenced in a study of blood T cell repertoires in COVID-19. Sequencing was performed with immunoSEQ multiplex PCR; in TCRdb, only in-frame clones are kept and a portion is missing. This table has about 16,000 clones, around 84% appearing once. Sequenced input: peripheral blood. The receptors originated from a human donor with active COVID-19. The donor label of this sample is uncertain.

The rearrangement links TRBV6-1 to TRBJ1-5; 7 bases agree with TRBD1. V trimming: 2 bases; J trimming: 5 bases; junction bases outside the gene matches: 12. The CDR3 has 17 amino acids. Germline V gives CDR1 MNHNS, CDR2 SASEGT. CDR3 coding DNA: TGTGCCAGCAGTGAATCAGTTGCGGGGACAGAAGATCAGCCCCAGCATTTT. This gives the protein CASSESVAGTEDQPQHF.

The gene calls are TRBV6-4 and TRBJ2-3; 11 bases are a match to TRBD2. This CDR3 comprises 14 residues. The germline V gene has CDR1 MRHNA and CDR2 SNTAGT. Germline trimming cut 2 bases from V and 5 bases from J; bases unmatched to any gene: 0. The CDR3 sequence is CASSDTSGGDTQYF. The CDR3 nucleotides are TGTGCCAGCAGTGACACTAGCGGGGGAGATACGCAGTATTTT.

The V gene is TRBV24-1, the J gene TRBJ1-2; 9 bases map to TRBD1. Germline V gives CDR1 KGHDR, CDR2 SFDVKD. The junction had 4 bases not matched to a gene; V was cut back by 6 bases and J by 6 bases. This CDR3 is 13 amino acids long. Here the CDR3 DNA reads TGTGCCACCAGTCGGGACAGGGTTAATGGCTACACCTTC. This translates into CATSRDRVNGYTF.

This chain's CDR3 is CASSPLLLAGGRLGTQYF. The CDR3, as DNA: TGTGCCAGCAGCCCTCTTTTACTAGCGGGGGGGCGGCTCGGGACCCAGTACTTC. The chain recombines TRBV28 with TRBJ2-5, with 13 bases identical to TRBD2. Germline-derived CDR1 and CDR2 are MDHEN and SYDVKM. With V trimmed by 6 bases and J by 7 bases, 17 bases remained unmatched. The CDR3 sequence is 18 residues long.

The chain recombines TRBV29-1 with TRBJ1-2; 8 bases match TRBD1. Unmatched junction bases numbered 10, after V lost 5 bases and J lost 8 bases. The CDR3 covers 13 residues. Germline lookup yields CDR1 SQVTM and CDR2 ANQGSEA. CDR3 in amino acids: CSVRTGLFWGYTF. The DNA of the CDR3 is TGCAGCGTTCGGACAGGGTTATTCTGGGGCTACACCTTC.

This clone has just a few counts. The V and J genes are TRBV19 and TRBJ1-2; 11 nucleotides match TRBD1. With 8 bases clipped from V and 5 bases from J, the junction kept 7 bases outside the gene matches. The CDR3 totals 14 residues. Germline assignment: CDR1 LNHDA and CDR2 SQIVND (reference sequence). The CDR3 sequence is CASADGQGAYGYTF. The CDR3 bases are TGTGCCAGTGCCGACGGACAGGGGGCGTATGGCTACACCTTC.

This rearrangement joins TRBV6-2 or TRBV6-3 to TRBJ2-1; 9 nucleotides align to TRBD1. The germline V gene encodes CDR1 MNHEY and CDR2 SVGEGT. J gave up 7 bases and V 0 bases, and 7 bases lay outside the gene matches. This CDR3 is built from 16 residues. The CDR3 loop reads CASSYSATGGRNEQFF. The DNA of the CDR3 is TGTGCCAGCAGTTACTCCGCGACAGGGGGTCGTAATGAGCAGTTCTTC.

V gene TRBV6-2 or TRBV6-3 combines with J gene TRBJ1-2, with D unresolved. Trimming removed 0 bases at V and 4 bases at J, with 12 bases between. Germline V gene lookup returns CDR1 MNHEY and CDR2 SVGEGT. The CDR3 has 15 residues. CDR3 residues: CASSYSVAVLYGYTF. Written as DNA, the CDR3 is TGTGCCAGCAGTTACTCGGTCGCGGTTCTCTATGGCTACACCTTC.

This rearrangement joins TRBV7-8 to TRBJ2-5; 8 bases align to TRBD2. Trimming removed 2 bases from V and 2 bases from J; junction bases left unmatched: 13. Germline CDR1 is SGHVS and CDR2 is FQNEAQ. The CDR3 extends over 18 amino acids. The CDR3 loop reads CASSLNPRKTSGQETQYF. CDR3 sequence (DNA): TGTGCCAGCAGCTTAAACCCGCGGAAAACTAGCGGTCAAGAGACCCAGTACTTC.

Turning to this clone: Other DNA sequences of this sample code for an identical CDR3. V gene TRBV5-1 combines with J gene TRBJ2-2, with 11 bases matching TRBD2. V trimming: 3 bases; J trimming: 2 bases; junction bases outside the gene matches: 3. The CDR3 spans 16 residues. Germline-derived CDR1 and CDR2 are SGHRS and YFSETQ. As DNA, the CDR3 is TGCGCCAGCAGCTCTCTAGCGGGGGGTAACACCGGGGAGCTGTTTTTT. Protein: CASSSLAGGNTGELFF.

The chain carries TRBV7-9 and TRBJ2-7, with D hard to call. The germline CDR1 and CDR2 sequences are SEHNR and FQNEAQ (reference sequence). V was shortened by 1 base and J by 3 bases, with 4 bases between the two germline ends. The CDR3 spans 12 residues. CDR3 sequence (DNA): TGTGCCAGCAGCTTAGACTTCTACGAGCAGTACTTC. Protein: CASSLDFYEQYF.

The chain couples TRBV28 to TRBJ2-7; the match to TRBD1 covers 8 bases. Looked up from germline, CDR1 is MDHEN and CDR2 is SYDVKM. V lost 10 bases, J lost 5 bases, and 7 bases stayed unmatched. The CDR3 contains 12 residues. CDR3 amino acids: CATTGQVDEQYF. The DNA of the CDR3 is TGTGCCACAACGGGACAGGTCGACGAGCAGTACTTC.